Listed below are T cell receptor beta chains from one sample, sequenced in a study of T cells in Graves' hyperthyroidism and ophthalmopathy. Using its own MiXCR run on the multiplex PCR reads, TCRdb lists one record per CDR3 protein. The sample contains about 350,000 distinct CDR3 sequences, 14% of which appear only once. The sample taken for sequencing was blood. The receptors here all came from a woman aged 25 to 39 with Graves' hyperthyroidism. The CDR3 runs from the conserved cysteine through the conserved F or W. The order of the fields is D gene, J gene, clone size, V gene, CDR3 protein, CDR3 DNA. D genes are given only for firm matches. Clone size, where shown, is once, few, many, or a class for clones that have expanded.

.,TRBJ1-5,few,TRBV18,CASSPPNKENQPQHF,TGTGCCAGCTCACCACCTAACAAGGAAAATCAGCCCCAGCATTTT
TRBD1,TRBJ2-7,many,TRBV6-1,CASRSGQGRYEQYF,TGTGCCAGCAGATCCGGACAGGGGCGCTACGAGCAGTACTTC
TRBD1,TRBJ2-3,.,TRBV10-3,CAISEPQGFATDTQYF,TGTGCCATCAGTGAGCCACAGGGGTTTGCTACAGATACGCAGTATTTT
TRBD1,TRBJ2-7,many,TRBV12-3/TRBV12-4,CASSPTGGDEQYF,TGTGCCAGCAGTCCCACAGGGGGCGACGAGCAGTACTTC
.,TRBJ2-5,many,TRBV12-3/TRBV12-4,CASSLKAGPQYF,TGTGCCAGCAGTTTGAAGGCTGGGCCCCAGTACTTC
.,TRBJ2-5,many,TRBV20-1,CSARLGRTQYF,TGCAGTGCTAGGTTGGGGAGGACCCAGTACTTC
.,TRBJ2-7,few,TRBV27,CASSLAGGQGREQYF,TGTGCCAGCAGTTTAGCGGGGGGACAGGGACGCGAGCAGTACTTC
TRBD1,TRBJ2-5,.,TRBV2,CASTPDRGYQETQYF,TGTGCCAGCACTCCGGACAGGGGTTACCAAGAGACCCAGTACTTC
.,TRBJ1-6,many,TRBV7-8,CASSLGGTRNSPLHF,TGTGCCAGCAGCTTAGGTGGGACGAGGAATTCACCCCTCCACTTT
.,TRBJ2-2,many,TRBV6-1,CASSLLRLEGNTGELFF,TGTGCCAGCAGTCTCCTCCGGCTGGAGGGAAACACCGGGGAGCTGTTTTTT
.,TRBJ1-4,.,TRBV18,CASSPPRPNGKLFF,TGTGCCAGCTCACCTCCCAGGCCAAATGGGAAACTGTTTTTT
TRBD2,TRBJ2-2,.,TRBV7-9,CASNQPLADPTGEPFF,TGTGCCAGCAACCAGCCGCTAGCGGACCCAACCGGGGAGCCGTTTTTT
.,TRBJ1-1,many,TRBV6-2/TRBV6-3,CASWGTGNTEAFF,TGTGCCAGCTGGGGGACGGGAAACACTGAAGCTTTCTTT
TRBD2,TRBJ2-1,.,TRBV9,CASSESGLAAAYNEQFF,TGTGCCAGCAGCGAGTCCGGACTAGCGGCTGCCTACAATGAGCAGTTCTTC
.,TRBJ2-3,few,TRBV6-1,CASRPPGEGADTQYF,TGTGCCAGCAGGCCCCCGGGAGAGGGTGCAGATACGCAGTATTTT
.,TRBJ1-2,few,TRBV27,CASSFEGLGGYTF,TGTGCCAGCAGTTTTGAAGGGTTGGGTGGCTACACCTTC
.,TRBJ1-5,.,TRBV7-8,CASSSYYSIRTSYSNQPQHF,TGTGCCAGCAGCTCTTATTACAGTATCCGAACCTCATATAGCAATCAGCCCCAGCATTTT
.,TRBJ1-5,many,TRBV7-9,CASSLEGSNQPQHF,TGTGCCAGCAGCTTAGAGGGGAGCAATCAGCCCCAGCATTTT
TRBD1,TRBJ1-2,.,TRBV29-1,CSATDRDGYTF,TGCAGCGCCACCGACAGGGATGGCTACACCTTC
.,TRBJ2-3,.,TRBV6-1,CASSSSPRAFTDTQYF,TGTGCCAGCAGTAGTAGCCCTAGGGCCTTCACAGATACGCAGTATTTT
.,TRBJ2-2,many,TRBV11-3,CASSLSSGELFF,TGTGCCAGCAGCTTAAGTTCCGGGGAGCTGTTTTTT
.,TRBJ1-5,many,TRBV6-2/TRBV6-3,CASGMGTVPQHF,TGTGCCAGCGGAATGGGAACGGTACCCCAGCATTTT
TRBD2,TRBJ2-7,few,TRBV30,CAWVPSGALPYEQYF,TGTGCCTGGGTGCCTAGCGGAGCCCTCCCCTACGAGCAGTACTTC
.,TRBJ2-7,many,TRBV28,CASSFARFYEQYF,TGTGCCAGCAGTTTTGCTAGGTTCTACGAGCAGTACTTC
.,TRBJ2-7,few,TRBV3-1,CASSMTGEQYF,TGTGCCAGCAGCATGACAGGCGAGCAGTACTTC
.,TRBJ2-6,few,TRBV7-2,CASSLTLSGANVLTF,TGTGCCAGCAGCTTGACTCTCTCTGGGGCCAACGTCCTGACTTTC
.,TRBJ2-1,.,TRBV7-2,CASSLYSRRSYNEQFF,TGTGCCAGCAGCTTATACTCCCGCAGGTCCTACAATGAGCAGTTCTTC
TRBD2,TRBJ2-3,many,TRBV6-1,CASSRTSGFSTDTQYF,TGTGCCAGCAGTCGGACTAGCGGTTTTAGCACAGATACGCAGTATTTT
.,TRBJ1-1,.,TRBV6-2/TRBV6-3,CAGGGVEAFF,TGTGCCGGAGGGGGGGTTGAAGCTTTCTTT
TRBD1,TRBJ2-5,.,TRBV28,CASSFLLQGEETQYF,TGTGCCAGCAGTTTCCTCCTCCAGGGGGAAGAGACCCAGTACTTC
.,TRBJ1-2,many,TRBV5-1,CASSLLGTDGYTF,TGCGCCAGCAGCTTGTTGGGGACGGATGGCTACACCTTC
TRBD1,TRBJ2-7,few,TRBV6-1,CASRRERQGTYEQYF,TGTGCCAGCAGGAGGGAAAGACAGGGGACCTACGAGCAGTACTTC
.,TRBJ2-7,.,TRBV29-1,CSVGTYEQYF,TGCAGCGTTGGAACCTACGAGCAGTACTTC
.,TRBJ1-2,many,TRBV27,CASRGRDGLSYGYTF,TGTGCCAGCCGAGGGCGGGACGGCCTCTCCTATGGCTACACCTTC
.,TRBJ1-6,many,TRBV28,CASRGLDSFSYNSPLHF,TGTGCCAGTCGGGGATTAGACAGTTTCTCCTATAATTCACCCCTCCACTTT
.,TRBJ2-2,.,TRBV7-2,CASSRQVAGPAGTGELFF,TGTGCCAGCAGTCGACAGGTGGCGGGGCCGGCGGGCACCGGGGAGCTGTTTTTT
TRBD1,TRBJ1-2,many,TRBV28,CASSRTGGYTF,TGTGCCAGCAGCCGGACAGGGGGCTACACCTTC
.,TRBJ2-3,many,TRBV3-1,CASSQDGYTDTQYF,TGTGCCAGCAGCCAAGACGGTTACACAGATACGCAGTATTTT
.,TRBJ1-2,.,TRBV5-1,CASSLALSDWAYGYTF,TGCGCCAGCAGCTTGGCCTTATCGGATTGGGCTTATGGCTACACCTTC
TRBD1,TRBJ1-1,many,TRBV30,CARKGGQTNTEAFF,TGTGCCCGAAAAGGGGGACAGACGAACACTGAAGCTTTCTTT
.,TRBJ2-5,few,TRBV24-1,CATSDNQGHQETQYF,TGTGCCACCAGTGATAATCAGGGGCACCAAGAGACCCAGTACTTC
.,TRBJ1-4,few,TRBV11-2,CASTQRMQGNFPNEKLFF,TGTGCCAGCACACAACGGATGCAGGGGAATTTTCCTAATGAAAAACTGTTTTTT
TRBD1,TRBJ1-5,many,TRBV20-1,CSARTDRGLDRPQHF,TGCAGTGCTAGAACGGACAGGGGATTGGATCGGCCCCAGCATTTT
TRBD1,TRBJ2-7,few,TRBV7-2,CASHAPGQGSYEQYF,TGTGCCAGCCATGCACCGGGACAGGGGTCCTACGAGCAGTACTTC
.,TRBJ1-5,many,TRBV12-3/TRBV12-4,CASSLRAPGQPQHF,TGTGCCAGCAGTTTACGGGCTCCAGGTCAGCCCCAGCATTTT
.,TRBJ2-3,.,TRBV19,CATTPRGTGFTDTQYF,TGTGCCACTACGCCGCGAGGGACGGGGTTCACAGATACGCAGTATTTT
.,TRBJ2-7,.,TRBV6-1,CARHRVRPSYEQYF,TGTGCCAGGCACAGGGTCCGGCCTTCCTACGAGCAGTACTTC
TRBD1,TRBJ2-3,many,TRBV12-3/TRBV12-4,CASSGDRVGQYF,TGTGCCAGCAGTGGCGACAGGGTCGGGCAGTATTTT
.,TRBJ2-7,few,TRBV7-2,CASSLGTQGGEQYF,TGTGCCAGCAGCTTAGGGACGCAGGGCGGCGAGCAGTACTTC
.,TRBJ1-1,.,TRBV18,CASSPEIQMNTEAFF,TGTGCCAGCTCACCAGAGATTCAGATGAACACTGAAGCTTTCTTT
TRBD1,TRBJ2-6,many,TRBV2,CASSDRQGGANVLTF,TGTGCCAGCAGTGACAGACAGGGTGGGGCCAACGTCCTGACTTTC
.,TRBJ2-7,few,TRBV18,CASSPPLNRGRIYEQYF,TGTGCCAGCTCACCACCGTTAAATAGGGGTCGTATCTACGAGCAGTACTTC
TRBD1,TRBJ2-4,many,TRBV6-2/TRBV6-3,CASSYGGTGGKWNIQYF,TGTGCCAGCAGTTACGGTGGGACAGGGGGTAAATGGAACATTCAGTACTTC
.,TRBJ1-1,.,TRBV27,CASSHLAENTEAFF,TGTGCCAGCAGCCACTTAGCCGAGAACACTGAAGCTTTCTTT
.,TRBJ1-2,.,TRBV6-6,CASSYSLGSGRNLYGYTF,TGTGCCAGCAGTTACTCGCTAGGTTCGGGACGGAACCTCTATGGCTACACCTTC